The 8 T cell receptor beta chains listed next were all sequenced from one sample in a study of blood T cell repertoires in COVID-19. Here immunoSEQ multiplex PCR was the method, and the copy in TCRdb shows in-frame clones only, minus some. The repertoire includes tens of thousands of clones, nearly 95% of them detected once, and roughly 4% sits in the top ten. What was sequenced was peripheral blood. These receptors came from a human donor with active COVID-19. The donor label of this sample is uncertain.

V and J are TRBV5-1 and TRBJ2-3, with 7 nucleotides matching TRBD1. Germline V gene lookup returns CDR1 SGHRS and CDR2 YFSETQ. CDR3 length: 14 residues. V dropped 4 bases and J dropped 4; count of bases not matched to a gene: 6. CDR3 coding DNA: TGCGCCAGCAGCGGCACCCAGGGGGCAGATACGCAGTATTTT. It encodes CASSGTQGADTQYF. Based on the CDR3 plus reference TRBV5-1 and TRBJ2-3, the full variable domain is KAGVTQTPRYLIKTRGQQVTLSCSPISGHRSVSWYQQTPGQGLQFLFEYFSETQRNKGNFPGRFSGRQFSNSRSEMNVSTLELGDSALYLCASSGTQGADTQYFGPGTRLTVL.

In its sample, this clone was seen once. This rearrangement joins TRBV27 to TRBJ2-5, with 14 bases that match TRBD2. Trimming removed 5 bases from V and 5 bases from J; junction bases left unmatched: 7. Germline CDR1 and CDR2: MNHEY and SMNVEV (reference sequence). The CDR3 runs 16 residues. CDR3 region: CASSRRLAGGPETQYF. The CDR3 DNA sequence: TGTGCCAGCAGTCGACGACTAGCGGGAGGGCCGGAGACCCAGTACTTC.

The chain uses TRBV6-5 and TRBJ2-3; D gene uncertain. The CDR3 is 15 residues long. Per the germline V gene, CDR1 is MNHEY and CDR2 is SVGAGI. Trimming removed 2 bases at V and 4 bases at J, with 13 bases between. In DNA form, the CDR3 reads TGTGCCAGCAGTTACCTCGTCGGCGGCGCAGATACGCAGTATTTT. Protein: CASSYLVGGADTQYF.

The genes are TRBV27 and TRBJ1-4, with D possibly being TRBD1 (6 bases). Trimming removed 6 bases at V and 8 bases at J, with 16 bases between. Germline V gives CDR1 MNHEY, CDR2 SMNVEV (reference sequence). The CDR3 is made up of 14 amino acids. The CDR3 loop is CASSRTAHGEKLFF. The CDR3 nucleotides read TGTGCCAGCAGCCGGACAGCTCACGGGGAAAAACTGTTTTTT.

This chain links TRBV7-2 with TRBJ2-5; 13 bases fit TRBD2. The germline CDR1 and CDR2 sequences are SGHTA and FQGNSA. J lost 1 base, V lost 4 bases, and 3 bases had no gene match. The CDR3 is made up of 16 amino acids. The CDR3 DNA reads as TGTGCCAGCAGCTACGGGACTAGCGGGACCCAAGAGACCCAGTACTTC. Translation: CASSYGTSGTQETQYF.

The chain recombines TRBV4-3 with TRBJ2-2, with TRBD2 identical over 11 bases. The CDR3 length is 17 residues. Per the germline V gene, CDR1 is LGHNA and CDR2 is YSLEER. V gave up 4 bases and J gave up 7 bases; unmatched junction bases: 11. The CDR3 DNA follows: TGCGCCAGCAGCCGCGCGTTAGCGGGAGGGCCGGTCGGGGAGCTGTTTTTT. Amino acids: CASSRALAGGPVGELFF.

The V gene is TRBV5-5, the J gene TRBJ2-3; TRBD2 matches at 7 bases. Germline V gene sequence: CDR1 SGHKS, CDR2 YYEKEE (reference sequence). With 0 bases clipped from V and 6 bases from J, the junction kept 7 bases outside the gene matches. CDR3 length: 15 amino acids. This CDR3 is CASSLVPLAADTQYF. In DNA, the CDR3 is TGTGCCAGCAGCTTGGTCCCCCTAGCGGCGGATACGCAGTATTTT.

As for this clone: The germline gene is not matched at one end of the junction; a read error may be the cause. V gene TRBV7-9 combines with J gene TRBJ2-1; no firm D call. Germline values: CDR1 SEHNR, CDR2 FQNEAQ (reference sequence). CDR3 size: 11 residues. The CDR3 coding sequence is TGTGCCAGCAGCTTTAACAACGAGCAGTTCTTC. Its translation is CASSFNNEQFF.